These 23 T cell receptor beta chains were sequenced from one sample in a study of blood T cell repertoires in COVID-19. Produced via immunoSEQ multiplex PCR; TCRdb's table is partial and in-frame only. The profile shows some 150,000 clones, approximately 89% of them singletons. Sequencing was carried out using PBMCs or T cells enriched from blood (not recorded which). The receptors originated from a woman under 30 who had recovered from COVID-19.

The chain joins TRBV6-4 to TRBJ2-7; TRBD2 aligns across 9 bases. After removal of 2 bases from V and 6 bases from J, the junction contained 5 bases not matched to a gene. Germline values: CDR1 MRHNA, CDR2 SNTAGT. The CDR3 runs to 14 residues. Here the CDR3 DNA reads TGTGCCAGCAGTGACGGAAGCGGGAGGCTCGAGCAGTACTTC. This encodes CASSDGSGRLEQYF.

In DNA form, the CDR3 reads TGTGCCAGTAGGCCGCAGGAATCCGGGGAGCTGTTTTTT. It translates to CASRPQESGELFF. This chain joins TRBV19 and TRBJ2-2, with D uncertain. Germline CDR1 is LNHDA and CDR2 is SQIVND (reference sequence). The CDR3 covers 13 residues. V was shortened by 6 bases and J by 6 bases, with 11 bases between the two germline ends.

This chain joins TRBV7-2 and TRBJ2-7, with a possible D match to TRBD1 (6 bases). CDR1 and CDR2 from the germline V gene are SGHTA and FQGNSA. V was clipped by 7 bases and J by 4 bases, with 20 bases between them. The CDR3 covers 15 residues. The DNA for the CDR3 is TGTGCCAGCACCGCAGCAGGGGTTGCGGGTTACGAGCAGTACTTC. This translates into CASTAAGVAGYEQYF.

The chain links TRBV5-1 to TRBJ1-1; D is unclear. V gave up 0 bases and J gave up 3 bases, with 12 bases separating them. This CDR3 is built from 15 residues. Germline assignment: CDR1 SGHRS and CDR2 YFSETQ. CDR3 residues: CASSLVAGGDTEAFF. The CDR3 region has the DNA TGCGCCAGCAGCTTGGTGGCAGGAGGTGACACTGAAGCTTTCTTT. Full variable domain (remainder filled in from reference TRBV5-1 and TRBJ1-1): KAGVTQTPRYLIKTRGQQVTLSCSPISGHRSVSWYQQTPGQGLQFLFEYFSETQRNKGNFPGRFSGRQFSNSRSEMNVSTLELGDSALYLCASSLVAGGDTEAFFGQGTRLTVV.

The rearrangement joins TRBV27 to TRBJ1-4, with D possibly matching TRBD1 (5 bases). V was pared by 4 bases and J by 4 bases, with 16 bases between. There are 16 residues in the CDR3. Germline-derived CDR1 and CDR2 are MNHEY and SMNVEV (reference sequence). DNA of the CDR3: TGTGCCAGCAGTTCGCCGGGACTTAAGGATAATGAAAAACTGTTTTTT. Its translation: CASSSPGLKDNEKLFF.

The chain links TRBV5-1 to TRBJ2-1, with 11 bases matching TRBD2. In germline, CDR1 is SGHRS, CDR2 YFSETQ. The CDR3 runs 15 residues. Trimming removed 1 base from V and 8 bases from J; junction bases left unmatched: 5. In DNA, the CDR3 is TGCGCCAGCAGCTTGATTGGGACTAGCGGCGATGAGCAGTTCTTC. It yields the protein CASSLIGTSGDEQFF.

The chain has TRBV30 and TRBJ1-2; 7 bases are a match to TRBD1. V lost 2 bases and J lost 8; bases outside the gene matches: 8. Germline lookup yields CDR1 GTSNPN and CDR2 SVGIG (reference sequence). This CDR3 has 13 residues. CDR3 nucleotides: TGTGCCTGGAGTATAGGAGGGGGCGCCGGCTACACCTTC. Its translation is CAWSIGGGAGYTF.

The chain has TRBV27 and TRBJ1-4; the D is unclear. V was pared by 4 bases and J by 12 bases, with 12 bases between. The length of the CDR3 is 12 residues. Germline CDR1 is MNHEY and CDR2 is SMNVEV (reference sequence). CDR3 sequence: CASSSRGVQLFF. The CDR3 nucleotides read TGTGCCAGCAGTTCTCGCGGGGTTCAACTGTTTTTT.

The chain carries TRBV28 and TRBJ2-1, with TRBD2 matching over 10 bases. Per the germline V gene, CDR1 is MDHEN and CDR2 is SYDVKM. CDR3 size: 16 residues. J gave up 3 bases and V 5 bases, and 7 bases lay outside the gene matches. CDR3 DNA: TGTGCCAGCAGTACTGGACTAGCGGACTTCTACAATGAGCAGTTCTTC. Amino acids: CASSTGLADFYNEQFF. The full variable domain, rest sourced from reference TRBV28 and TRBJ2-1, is DVKVTQSSRYLVKRTGEKVFLECVQDMDHENMFWYRQDPGLGLRLIYFSYDVKMKEKGDIPEGYSVSREKKERFSLILESASTNQTSMYLCASSTGLADFYNEQFFGPGTRLTVL.

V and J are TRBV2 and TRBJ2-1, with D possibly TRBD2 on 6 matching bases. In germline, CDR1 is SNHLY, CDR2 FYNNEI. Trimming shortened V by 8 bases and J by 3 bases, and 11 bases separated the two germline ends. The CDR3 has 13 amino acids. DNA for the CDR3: TGTGCCAGCGGGCTAGCGCTCTACAATGAGCAGTTCTTC. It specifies CASGLALYNEQFF.

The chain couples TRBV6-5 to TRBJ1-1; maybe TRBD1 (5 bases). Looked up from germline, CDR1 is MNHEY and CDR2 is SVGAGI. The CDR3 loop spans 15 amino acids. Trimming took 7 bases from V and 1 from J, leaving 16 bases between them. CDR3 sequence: CASTYLVGANTEAFF. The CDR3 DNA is TGTGCCAGCACCTACCTAGTAGGGGCGAACACTGAAGCTTTCTTT.

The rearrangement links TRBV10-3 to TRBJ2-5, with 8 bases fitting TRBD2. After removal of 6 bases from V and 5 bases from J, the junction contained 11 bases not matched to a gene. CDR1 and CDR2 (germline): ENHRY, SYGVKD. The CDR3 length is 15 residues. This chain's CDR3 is CAIRAGTSMDETQYF. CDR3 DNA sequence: TGTGCCATCAGAGCTGGGACTAGTATGGACGAGACCCAGTACTTC.

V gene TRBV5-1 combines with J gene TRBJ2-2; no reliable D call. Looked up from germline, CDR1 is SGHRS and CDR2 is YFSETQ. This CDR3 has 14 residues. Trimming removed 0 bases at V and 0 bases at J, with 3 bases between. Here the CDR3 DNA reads TGCGCCAGCAGCTTGGTAACGAACACCGGGGAGCTGTTTTTT. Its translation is CASSLVTNTGELFF.

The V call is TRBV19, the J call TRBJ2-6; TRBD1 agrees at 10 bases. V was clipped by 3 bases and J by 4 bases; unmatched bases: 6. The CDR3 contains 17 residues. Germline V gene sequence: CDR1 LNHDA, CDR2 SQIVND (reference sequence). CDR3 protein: CASSMGQGSSGANVLTF. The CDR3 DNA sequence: TGTGCCAGTAGTATGGGACAGGGGAGCTCCGGGGCCAACGTCCTGACTTTC.

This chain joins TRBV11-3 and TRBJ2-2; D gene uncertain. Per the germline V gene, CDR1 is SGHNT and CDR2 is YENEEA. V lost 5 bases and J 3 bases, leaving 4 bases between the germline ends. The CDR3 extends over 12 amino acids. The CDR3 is CASSPYTGELFF. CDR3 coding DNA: TGTGCCAGCAGCCCCTACACCGGGGAGCTGTTTTTT. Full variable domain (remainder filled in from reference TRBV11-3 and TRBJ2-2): EAGVVQSPRYKIIEKKQPVAFWCNPISGHNTLYWYLQNLGQGPELLIRYENEEAVDDSQLPKDRFSAERLKGVDSTLKIQPAELGDSAVYLCASSPYTGELFFGEGSRLTVL.

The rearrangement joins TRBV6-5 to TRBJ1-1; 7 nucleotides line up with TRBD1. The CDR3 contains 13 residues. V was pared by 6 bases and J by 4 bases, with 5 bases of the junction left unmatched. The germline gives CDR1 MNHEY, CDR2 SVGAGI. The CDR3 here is CASRNDRATEAFF. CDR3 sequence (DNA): TGTGCCAGCAGGAATGACAGGGCCACTGAAGCTTTCTTT.

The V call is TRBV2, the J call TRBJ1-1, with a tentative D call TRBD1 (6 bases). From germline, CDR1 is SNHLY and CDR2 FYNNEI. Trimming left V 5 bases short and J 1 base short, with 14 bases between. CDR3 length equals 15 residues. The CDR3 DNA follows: TGTGCCAGCAGTACGGACAGCCCCAAGAACACTGAAGCTTTCTTT. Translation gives CASSTDSPKNTEAFF.

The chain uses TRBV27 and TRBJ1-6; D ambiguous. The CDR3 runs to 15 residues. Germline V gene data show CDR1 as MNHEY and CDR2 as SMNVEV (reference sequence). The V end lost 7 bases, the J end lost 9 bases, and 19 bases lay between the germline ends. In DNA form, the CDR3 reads TGTGCCAGCACCCCTAGGAGCGGGGTTGGTTCACCCCTCCACTTT. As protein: CASTPRSGVGSPLHF.

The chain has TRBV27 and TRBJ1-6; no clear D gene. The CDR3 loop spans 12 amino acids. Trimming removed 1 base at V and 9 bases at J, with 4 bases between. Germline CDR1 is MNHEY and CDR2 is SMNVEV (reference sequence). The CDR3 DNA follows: TGTGCCAGCAGTTTATACGGTTCACCCCTCCACTTT. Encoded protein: CASSLYGSPLHF.

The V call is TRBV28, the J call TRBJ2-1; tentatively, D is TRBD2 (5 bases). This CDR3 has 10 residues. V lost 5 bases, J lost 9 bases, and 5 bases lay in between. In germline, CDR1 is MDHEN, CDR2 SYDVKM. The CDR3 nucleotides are TGTGCCAGCAGTCGGGGTGAGCAGTTCTTC. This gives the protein CASSRGEQFF.

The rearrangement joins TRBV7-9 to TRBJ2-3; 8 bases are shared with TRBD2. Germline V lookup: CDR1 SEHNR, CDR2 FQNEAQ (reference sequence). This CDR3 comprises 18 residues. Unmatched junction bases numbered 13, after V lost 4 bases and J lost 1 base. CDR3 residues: CASSSTTGGPPRTDTQYF. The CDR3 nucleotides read TGTGCCAGCAGCTCCACGACGGGGGGGCCACCCCGCACAGATACGCAGTATTTT.

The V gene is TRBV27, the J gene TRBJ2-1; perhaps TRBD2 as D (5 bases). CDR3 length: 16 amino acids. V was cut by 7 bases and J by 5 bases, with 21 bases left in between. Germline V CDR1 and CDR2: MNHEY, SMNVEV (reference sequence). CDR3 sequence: CASTPQGRPGNNEQFF. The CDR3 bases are TGTGCCAGCACCCCCCAAGGGAGACCGGGGAACAATGAGCAGTTCTTC.

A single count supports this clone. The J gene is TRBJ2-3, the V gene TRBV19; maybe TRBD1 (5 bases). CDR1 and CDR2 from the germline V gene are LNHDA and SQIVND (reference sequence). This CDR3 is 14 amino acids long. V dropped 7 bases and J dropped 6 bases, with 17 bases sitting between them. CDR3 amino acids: CASNLGQGPDTQYF. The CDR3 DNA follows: TGTGCCAGTAATCTCGGGCAGGGCCCGGATACGCAGTATTTT.